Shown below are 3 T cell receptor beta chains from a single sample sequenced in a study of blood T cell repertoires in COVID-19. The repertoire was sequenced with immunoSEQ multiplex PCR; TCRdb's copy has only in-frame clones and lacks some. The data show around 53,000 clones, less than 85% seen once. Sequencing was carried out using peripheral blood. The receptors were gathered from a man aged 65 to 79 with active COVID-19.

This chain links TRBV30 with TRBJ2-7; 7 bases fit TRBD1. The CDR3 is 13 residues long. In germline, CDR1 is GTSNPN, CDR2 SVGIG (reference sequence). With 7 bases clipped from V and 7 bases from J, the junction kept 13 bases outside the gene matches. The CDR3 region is CALARGGMYEQYF. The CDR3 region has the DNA TGTGCCTTGGCGCGAGGGGGCATGTATGAGCAGTACTTC.

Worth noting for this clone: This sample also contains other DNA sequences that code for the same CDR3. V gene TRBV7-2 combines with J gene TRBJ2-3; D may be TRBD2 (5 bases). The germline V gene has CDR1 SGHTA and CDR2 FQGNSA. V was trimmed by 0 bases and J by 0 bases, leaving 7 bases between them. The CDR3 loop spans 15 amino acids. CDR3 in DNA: TGTGCCAGCAGCTTAGCGAGGACTAGCACAGATACGCAGTATTTT. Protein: CASSLARTSTDTQYF.

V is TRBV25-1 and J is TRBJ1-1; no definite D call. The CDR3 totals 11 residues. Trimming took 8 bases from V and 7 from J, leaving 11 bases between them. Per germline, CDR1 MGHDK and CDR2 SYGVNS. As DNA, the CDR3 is TGTGCCAGCCGTACCACCAGTGAAGCTTTCTTT. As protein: CASRTTSEAFF.